These T cell receptor beta chains were read from a single sample in a study of CD8+CD57+ T cells in acquired aplastic anemia. TCRdb used MiXCR to reprocess the reads, holding one entry per CDR3 protein. Of hundreds of thousands of distinct CDR3 sequences listed, less than 35% are singletons. Input material: sorted CD4+, CD8+, or CD8+CD57+ T cells (not recorded which) from PBMCs. The source is a human donor with aplastic anemia. Each CDR3 is given with its conserved first and last residue. D genes are given only for firm matches. For some rows the clone size is stated as once, few or many, or as a class when expanded; others skip it.

TRBV20-1	-	TRBJ1-4	-	TGCAGTGCTAGATTTGATGGGAGGGGTAATGAAAAACTGTTTTTT	CSARFDGRGNEKLFF
TRBV9	-	TRBJ1-6	-	TGTGCCAGCAGCGTAGACCCGGATAATTCACCCCTCCACTTT	CASSVDPDNSPLHF
TRBV24-1	-	TRBJ1-1	many	TGTGCCACCGCGGGACAGAACACTGAAGCTTTCTTT	CATAGQNTEAFF
TRBV6-5	-	TRBJ1-3	-	TGTGCCAGCAGTTTGCAGCCCCGTGACAGGAATAGAAACACCATATATTTT	CASSLQPRDRNRNTIYF
TRBV27	-	TRBJ1-2	-	TGTGCCAGCAGTTCCCTCGCGGACGTAGCATGGGTAGGCTACACCTTC	CASSSLADVAWVGYTF
TRBV20-1	TRBD2	TRBJ2-1	few	TGCAGTGCTAGAGATGGCGCGGGAGTAGCCCAGTTCTTC	CSARDGAGVAQFF
TRBV7-9	-	TRBJ2-2	few	TGTGCCAGCAGCTGGTCGGGGTTCGGCACCGGGGAGCTGTTTTTT	CASSWSGFGTGELFF
TRBV20-1	-	TRBJ2-2	-	TGCAGTGCTAGAGGGACCGTCAAAATCACCGGGGAGCTGTTTTTT	CSARGTVKITGELFF
TRBV24-1	-	TRBJ2-5	many	TGTGCCACCAGTGATTTGCCGGGGTCACAAGGACCGGAGACCCAGTACTTC	CATSDLPGSQGPETQYF
TRBV4-3	TRBD1	TRBJ1-1	few	TGCGCCAGCAGCCATACAGGGGGCCGCACTGAAGCTTTCTTT	CASSHTGGRTEAFF
TRBV10-3	TRBD1	TRBJ2-7	few	TGTGCCACCGAAGCGGGACAGGGTTCCGAGCAGTACTTC	CATEAGQGSEQYF
TRBV15	TRBD2	TRBJ2-5	many	TGTGCCACCAGCAGACCGATTAGCGGGACGGAGACCCAGTACTTC	CATSRPISGTETQYF
TRBV9	TRBD1	TRBJ2-7	few	TGTGCCAGCAGCCTCCGGGACAGGGGGGACGTCTTC	CASSLRDRGDVF
TRBV29-1	-	TRBJ2-7	few	TGCAGCGTTGACGGGGATTCCGACGAGCAGTACTTC	CSVDGDSDEQYF
TRBV15	-	TRBJ1-2	-	TGTGCCACCAGCAGTGCCCAGGGACGGTATGGCTACACCTTC	CATSSAQGRYGYTF
TRBV20-1	-	TRBJ2-3	few	TGCAGTGCTAATCAGGGGTTGGATACGCAGTATTTT	CSANQGLDTQYF
TRBV7-3	TRBD2	TRBJ2-7	-	TGTGCCAGCAGCGTCCGGGGGGGCCTTACCTACGAGCAGTACTTC	CASSVRGGLTYEQYF
TRBV2	-	TRBJ1-2	-	TGTGCCAGCAGTGTTGAGCAGGGACATGGCTACACCTTC	CASSVEQGHGYTF
TRBV9	TRBD1	TRBJ2-1	-	TGTGCCAGCAGCCGGGGACAGGGTTTTGACAATGAGCAGTTCTTC	CASSRGQGFDNEQFF
TRBV4-3	-	TRBJ1-6	many	TGCGCCAGCAGCCAAGAGATGGGGACAACTTCACCCCTCCACTTT	CASSQEMGTTSPLHF
TRBV30	-	TRBJ1-1	-	TGTGCCTGGAGTGTTCAGTTGAACACTGAAGCTTTCTTT	CAWSVQLNTEAFF
TRBV20-1	-	TRBJ1-1	-	TGCAGTGCCTCGCGTGGGAACATGAACACTGAAGCTTTCTTT	CSASRGNMNTEAFF
TRBV24-1	TRBD2	TRBJ2-3	-	TGTGCCACCAGTGACCCAGGACTAGCGGGAGCCACAGATACGCAGTATTTT	CATSDPGLAGATDTQYF
TRBV10-3	-	TRBJ1-1	-	TGTGCCATCAGTGAGTCAATGGGGAACACTGAAGCTTTCTTT	CAISESMGNTEAFF
TRBV7-9	-	TRBJ2-6	many	TGTGCCAGGGGACGGAGCTCTGGGGCCAACGTCCTGACTTTC	CARGRSSGANVLTF
TRBV19	TRBD1	TRBJ1-2	-	TGTGCCAGTAGTATTTCCGGGACAGAAGGTGGCTACACCTTC	CASSISGTEGGYTF
TRBV2	-	TRBJ2-1	many	TGTGCCAGCAGTGAAGAACAGGGTACTGAGCAGTTCTTC	CASSEEQGTEQFF
TRBV12-3/TRBV12-4	-	TRBJ1-1	few	TGTGCCAGCAACCTAGAAGGAGGTACTGAAGCTTTCTTT	CASNLEGGTEAFF
TRBV7-3	-	TRBJ2-3	few	TGTGCCAGCAGCTCACAAGGGATCGGCACAGATACGCAGTATTTT	CASSSQGIGTDTQYF
TRBV19	-	TRBJ2-3	-	TGCGCCAGTAGTATAGTAACGGGCCGTTTTATAGATACGCAGTATTTT	CASSIVTGRFIDTQYF
TRBV10-3	-	TRBJ2-1	-	TGTGCCAGCTTCCCCCGGCCGTCTAATGAGCAGTTCTTC	CASFPRPSNEQFF
TRBV10-1	-	TRBJ2-1	-	TGCGCCAGCAGTGTTATACAGGGGGGGTACAATGAGCAGTTCTTC	CASSVIQGGYNEQFF
TRBV4-3	TRBD1	TRBJ1-5	many	TGCGCCAGCAGCCACAGGACAGGGGATGCCCAGCATTTT	CASSHRTGDAQHF
TRBV19	-	TRBJ1-5	many	TGTGCCAGTAGTATCAGAGAGGGGAGGGCTCAGCCCCAGCATTTT	CASSIREGRAQPQHF
TRBV12-3/TRBV12-4	-	TRBJ1-1	-	TGTGCCAGCAGGGGTAGGATCTGGACTACTGAAGCTTTCTTT	CASRGRIWTTEAFF
TRBV19	TRBD1	TRBJ1-2	many	TGTGCCAGTAGCCTCTTACCGGGACAGGCAGCCCAACCCTATGGCTACACCTTC	CASSLLPGQAAQPYGYTF
TRBV6-2/TRBV6-3	TRBD1	TRBJ2-7	-	TGTGCCAGCAGCCAACCCCCTCGGGACAGAAGGATCGAGCAGTACTTC	CASSQPPRDRRIEQYF
TRBV7-9	TRBD2	TRBJ2-1	once	TGTACCAGCAGCTTCACTAGCGGGTCTCGGGATGAGCAGTTCTTC	CTSSFTSGSRDEQFF
TRBV19	-	TRBJ1-5	many	TGTGCCAGTAGTATACGGGGAGGCAATCAGCCCCAGCATTTT	CASSIRGGNQPQHF
TRBV6-5	TRBD1	TRBJ1-5	few	TGTGCCAGCAGTTACTCGAGAGGGACAGGGAATCAGCCCCAGCATTTT	CASSYSRGTGNQPQHF
TRBV19	-	TRBJ1-1	many	TGTGCCAGTAGTTTCGACCCGAAGAACACTGAAGCTTTCTTT	CASSFDPKNTEAFF
TRBV19	TRBD1	TRBJ1-1	few	TGTGCCAGTAGTACGACAGGGGTCGGGATGAACACTGAAGCTTTCTTT	CASSTTGVGMNTEAFF
TRBV12-3/TRBV12-4	-	TRBJ2-7	-	TGTGCCAGCAGTCACAGCTTTGGCGGTAGCTCCTACGAGCAGTACTTC	CASSHSFGGSSYEQYF
TRBV28	-	TRBJ1-2	-	TGTGCCAGCAGGGACGGGTTGAGCGGCTACACCTTC	CASRDGLSGYTF
TRBV3-1	-	TRBJ1-6	-	TGTGCCAGCAGCCAAGCACTTCTATCACCCCTCCACTTT	CASSQALLSPLHF
TRBV7-6	TRBD1	TRBJ1-5	many	TGTGCCAGCAGCCCCGGGACAGGCGGCAATCAGCCCCAGCATTTT	CASSPGTGGNQPQHF
TRBV12-3/TRBV12-4	TRBD1	TRBJ1-5	many	TGTGCCAGCAACCTTGCAGGGGGCCGCCAGCCCCAGCATTTT	CASNLAGGRQPQHF
TRBV12-3/TRBV12-4	TRBD2	TRBJ2-1	-	TGTGCCAGCAGTTCCATAACAACTAGCGGGGGGGCCGATGAGCAGTTCTTC	CASSSITTSGGADEQFF
TRBV11-2	-	TRBJ1-6	few	TGTGCCAGCAGCTTAAACGCAAAGAATTCACCCCTCCACTTT	CASSLNAKNSPLHF
TRBV5-1	-	TRBJ1-3	many	TGCGCCAGCAGCTTGAAAGGAAACACCATATATTTT	CASSLKGNTIYF
TRBV2	-	TRBJ2-3	-	TGTGCCAGCACCCGCGGGATTGTATCCCAGGAGTATTTT	CASTRGIVSQEYF
TRBV11-2	TRBD2	TRBJ2-2	once	TGTGCCAGCGGCTTCTTGCGGGAGACCGGGGAGCTGTTTTTT	CASGFLRETGELFF
TRBV27	TRBD1	TRBJ2-3	-	TGTGCCAGCAGTTTAAACAGGGGTACCCCCACAGATGCGCAGTATTTT	CASSLNRGTPTDAQYF
TRBV7-2	TRBD1	TRBJ2-5	-	TGTGCCAGCAGCTTAGATACAGGGGGCGGAGGGGTCCAGTACTTC	CASSLDTGGGGVQYF
TRBV11-2	-	TRBJ2-5	few	TGTGCCAGCAGCTCTAGTAGGGCCGGTGAGACCCAGTACTTC	CASSSSRAGETQYF
TRBV2	TRBD2	TRBJ2-3	few	TGTGCCATCCAGGGACTAGCGGGGGGCACAGATACGCAGTATTTT	CAIQGLAGGTDTQYF
TRBV24-1	TRBD2	TRBJ2-1	-	TGTGCCACCAGTGATTTGACTAGCGGGAGAGACAATGAGCAGTTCTTC	CATSDLTSGRDNEQFF
TRBV2	TRBD2	TRBJ2-5	few	TGTGCCAGCAGTCCGGGACTAGCGGGGTTCCTCCAAGAGACCCAGTACTTC	CASSPGLAGFLQETQYF
TRBV7-9	-	TRBJ1-1	many	TGTGCCAGCAGTTTCACGGGACAGAACACTGAAGCTTTCTTT	CASSFTGQNTEAFF
TRBV19	-	TRBJ2-7	many	TGTGCCAGTAGTATAGTTAGGGGAGCCTACGAGCAGTACTTC	CASSIVRGAYEQYF